This entry lists 3 T cell receptor beta chains sequenced from one sample in a study of blood T cells in healthy people across ages. Primed by a sample-barcoded 5' primer and a J-beta primer mix, a second PCR proceeded for roughly 7 to 12 cycles. TCRdb fed the 5' RACE reads into MiXCR, producing one record per CDR3 protein. The profile shows hundreds of thousands of distinct CDR3 sequences, 52% of them singletons. Sequencing input: blood. The receptors come from a woman aged 80 or over in good health.

The chain is built from TRBV7-9 and TRBJ2-4; unclear D gene. V lost 0 bases and J lost 7, with 4 bases in between. Germline loops: CDR1 SEHNR, CDR2 FQNEAQ (reference sequence). This CDR3 is 12 amino acids long. The CDR3 protein is CASSLAQNIQYF. DNA for the CDR3: TGTGCCAGCAGCTTAGCTCAGAACATTCAGTACTTC.

Points on this clonotype: A much larger clone lies a single base off, so this may be a read error. The V gene is TRBV24-1, the J gene TRBJ2-3; D gene ambiguous. The CDR3 loop spans 11 amino acids. Per the germline V gene, CDR1 is KGHDR and CDR2 is SFDVKD. V lost 5 bases to trimming and J lost 8 bases, with 7 bases between them. The CDR3 loop is CATSGFGTQYF. CDR3 sequence (DNA): TGTGCCACCAGTGGTTTCGGTACGCAGTATTTT.

Details on this clonotype: An end of the junction does not agree with germline; a read error may underlie this. The CDR3 nucleotides read TGTGCCAGCAGCCGAGAAGGGACTAACCATGGCTACACCTTC. Translation: CASSREGTNHGYTF. The chain links TRBV5-5 to TRBJ1-2; D possibly corresponds to TRBD1 (5 bases). The CDR3 is 14 amino acids. Per germline, CDR1 SGHKS and CDR2 YYEKEE (reference sequence).